This T cell receptor (beta chain) was identified in a study of early T cells in non-severe SARS-CoV-2 infection. At the level of the study: Sequencing of unsorted whole blood was done on bulk RNA, leaving chains unpaired.

A few counts support this clonotype. The V gene's germline CDR1 is MDHEN and CDR2 SYDVKM. Trimming cost V 7 bases and J 1 base, with 13 bases left between them. CDR3 length: 14 amino acids. Unique molecular identifiers were affixed to single, distinct cDNA molecules. Via MiXCR, TCRdb re-called the 5' RACE reads, giving one row per CDR3 protein. Among around 84,000 distinct CDR3 sequences listed, roughly an eighth were seen once. The sequenced material came from whole blood. This sequence was found in an adult who was a healthcare worker with PCR-confirmed SARS-CoV-2 infection or an uninfected control (not recorded which). The chain employs TRBV28 and TRBJ2-5; D may be TRBD1 (6 bases). The chain's CDR3 is CASTGEPSQETQYF. Here the CDR3 DNA reads TGTGCCAGCACAGGGGAACCCTCCCAAGAGACCCAGTACTTC.